This is a list of T cell receptor beta chains from one sample in a study of blood T cell repertoires in COVID-19. TCRdb's copy holds only in-frame clones and misses some; the assay was immunoSEQ multiplex PCR. Of 130,000 to 150,000 clones listed, more than 75% are singletons. Sequenced material: PBMCs or T cells enriched from blood (not recorded which). The source is a woman aged 30 to 39 with acute COVID-19. The CDR3 runs from the conserved cysteine through the conserved F or W. The order of the fields is V gene, clone size, J gene, D gene, CDR3 length, CDR3 protein, CDR3 DNA. D genes are given only for firm matches. Where a row states a size, it is once, few, many or the class of an expanded clone; other rows omit it.

>TRBV28|few|TRBJ1-6|TRBD1|16
CASSSIPTGNNSPLHF
TGTGCCAGCAGCTCTATACCGACAGGGAATAATTCACCCCTCCACTTT
>TRBV6-5|few|TRBJ2-7|-|15
CASSYDSSSSYEQYF
TGTGCCAGCAGTTACGACAGCTCAAGCTCCTACGAGCAGTACTTC
>TRBV7-2|-|TRBJ2-5|-|12
CASSTLAGTQYF
TGTGCCAGCAGCACCCTCGCAGGGACCCAGTACTTC
>TRBV27|-|TRBJ2-7|-|16
CASSPAAGDISYEQYF
TGTGCCAGCAGTCCCGCGGCGGGGGACATCTCCTACGAGCAGTACTTC
>TRBV13|-|TRBJ1-1|-|17
CASSALSGTQFFTEAFF
TGTGCCAGCAGCGCACTTTCCGGGACACAGTTCTTCACTGAAGCTTTCTTT
>TRBV7-2|-|TRBJ2-5|-|13
CASSYARDETQYF
TGTGCCAGCAGCTACGCACGGGATGAGACCCAGTACTTC
>TRBV18|-|TRBJ1-1|TRBD1|15
CASSPTGQGATEAFF
TGTGCCAGCTCACCAACTGGACAGGGGGCCACTGAAGCTTTCTTT
>TRBV6-1|-|TRBJ2-7|TRBD1|15
CASSDPDRGRGEQYF
TGTGCCAGCAGTGACCCCGACAGGGGGCGGGGTGAGCAGTACTTC
>TRBV2|-|TRBJ1-2|TRBD1|14
CASNPGQGNYGYTF
TGTGCCAGCAATCCGGGACAGGGGAACTATGGCTACACCTTC
>TRBV5-1|-|TRBJ1-4|TRBD1|17
CASSFQPRQGWEEKLFF
TGCGCCAGCAGCTTTCAGCCTCGACAGGGTTGGGAGGAAAAACTGTTTTTT
>TRBV7-2|-|TRBJ1-2|TRBD1|14
CASSLVGQVYGYTF
TGTGCCAGCAGCTTAGTCGGACAGGTCTATGGCTACACCTTC
>TRBV2|once|TRBJ1-2|TRBD1|12
CASKGQGHGYTF
TGTGCCAGCAAAGGACAGGGCCATGGCTACACCTTC
>TRBV11-2|-|TRBJ2-5|-|14
CASSSIDNQETQYF
TGTGCCAGCAGCTCGATTGACAACCAAGAGACCCAGTACTTC
>TRBV7-2|-|TRBJ1-1|-|16
CASSLMFGAGNTEAFF
TGTGCCAGCAGCTTAATGTTTGGGGCCGGGAACACTGAAGCTTTCTTT
>TRBV6-4|-|TRBJ2-1|TRBD2|16
CASSARPSGSYNEQFF
TGTGCCAGCAGTGCCAGGCCTAGCGGGTCTTACAATGAGCAGTTCTTC
>TRBV6-2/TRBV6-3|once|TRBJ2-1|-|18
CASSYSNIWYGGYNEQFF
TGTGCCAGCAGTTACTCGAATATTTGGTACGGAGGCTACAATGAGCAGTTCTTC
>TRBV4-1|-|TRBJ1-1|-|14
CASSKVNRDTEAFF
TGCGCCAGCAGCAAAGTGAACAGGGACACTGAAGCTTTCTTT
>TRBV28|-|TRBJ2-7|TRBD1|16
CASRTGTGPPWYEQYF
TGTGCCAGCAGGACCGGGACAGGTCCACCCTGGTACGAGCAGTACTTC
>TRBV7-2|few|TRBJ2-1|-|13
CASSSSGGNEQFF
TGTGCCAGCAGCTCTTCAGGAGGCAATGAGCAGTTCTTC
>TRBV27|-|TRBJ2-3|-|18
CASSPLVRNRRITDTQYF
TGTGCCAGCAGTCCCCTAGTTCGGAATCGGCGGATCACAGATACGCAGTATTTT
>TRBV5-6|once|TRBJ2-2|TRBD2|16
CASSQGLAGVTGELFF
TGTGCCAGCAGCCAAGGACTAGCGGGAGTCACCGGGGAGCTGTTTTTT
>TRBV5-1|once|TRBJ2-3|TRBD2|16
CASSTGLAGSTDTQYF
TGCGCCAGCAGCACTGGACTAGCGGGGAGCACAGATACGCAGTATTTT
>TRBV28|-|TRBJ1-1|-|13
CASSPGQNTEAFF
TGTGCCAGCAGCCCGGGACAGAACACTGAAGCTTTCTTT
>TRBV6-2/TRBV6-3|-|TRBJ2-3|TRBD1|16
CASSYGPGQGTDTQYF
TGTGCCAGCAGTTACGGACCGGGACAGGGCACAGATACGCAGTATTTT
>TRBV30|-|TRBJ1-1|-|14
CAWSVWPGDTEAFF
TGTGCCTGGAGTGTATGGCCGGGGGACACTGAAGCTTTCTTT
>TRBV30|-|TRBJ1-5|-|18
CAWSGPGGTSFSNQPQHF
TGTGCCTGGAGCGGACCGGGAGGGACGAGCTTTAGCAATCAGCCCCAGCATTTT
>TRBV5-1|-|TRBJ1-2|TRBD1|17
CASSLAPGQGDGYGYTF
TGCGCCAGCAGCTTGGCCCCGGGACAGGGAGACGGCTATGGCTACACCTTC
>TRBV10-3|-|TRBJ1-1|-|13
CAISVGEVYEAFF
TGTGCCATCAGTGTGGGGGAGGTCTATGAAGCTTTCTTT
>TRBV21-1|-|TRBJ2-1|-|20
CASSNSLREEYRSSYNEQFF
TGTGCCAGCAGCAACTCTTTACGGGAGGAGTACCGGAGCTCCTACAATGAGCAGTTCTTC
>TRBV27|-|TRBJ2-7|TRBD2|15
CASSLSTSGLLEQYF
TGTGCCAGCAGTTTATCAACTAGCGGCCTTCTAGAGCAGTACTTC
>TRBV13|-|TRBJ2-5|TRBD1|16
CASSMGPDRAGGTQYF
TGTGCCAGCAGCATGGGCCCGGACAGGGCTGGGGGGACCCAGTACTTC
>TRBV7-2|-|TRBJ2-5|-|14
CASSQWEASETQYF
TGTGCCAGCAGCCAGTGGGAGGCCTCAGAGACCCAGTACTTC
>TRBV5-1|once|TRBJ1-1|TRBD1|15
CASSRGQALNTEAFF
TGCGCCAGCAGCCGGGGACAGGCCTTGAACACTGAAGCTTTCTTT
>TRBV30|-|TRBJ1-4|TRBD1|14
CAWSSGQGEEKLFF
TGTGCCTGGAGTAGCGGACAGGGCGAAGAAAAACTGTTTTTT
>TRBV29-1|-|TRBJ1-5|-|15
CSVAGSPSGNQPQHF
TGCAGCGTCGCGGGATCCCCTTCTGGCAATCAGCCCCAGCATTTT
>TRBV5-1|-|TRBJ2-1|-|13
CASSLGGADEQFF
TGCGCCAGCAGCTTGGGCGGCGCGGATGAGCAGTTCTTC